Given below is one TCR beta chain in context. Its cognate antigen is unknown. The sample belongs to a study of cytomegalovirus exposure and HLA in healthy donors. Whole-study results and caveats: In a later analysis, the majority of CMV-associated beta chains seemingly showed HLA restriction.

The PCR contained 60 Vbeta and 13 Jbeta primers. Assay used: immunoSEQ multiplex PCR; TCRdb lists only in-frame clones, some missing. Among under 200,000 clones listed, over 75% were seen once. This CDR3 contains 15 residues. Germline lookup yields CDR1 ENHRY and CDR2 SYGVKD. J gave up 2 bases and V 5 bases, and 6 bases lay outside the gene matches. Sequencing used PBMCs. This clonotype was obtained from a woman aged 45-65 years in good health and CMV-seronegative. V is TRBV10-3 and J is TRBJ1-2, with 9 bases matching TRBD1. CDR3 nucleotides: TGTGCCATCAGTTTCCCGGGACAGGGAAACTATGGCTACACCTTC. Its protein product is CAISFPGQGNYGYTF.